This passage covers 23 T cell receptor beta chains from one sample sequenced in a study of blood T cell repertoires in COVID-19. Here immunoSEQ multiplex PCR was the method, and the copy in TCRdb shows in-frame clones only, minus some. This sample has about 150,000 clones, with 85% to 90% found just once. The specimen sequenced was peripheral blood. The source is an older man with acute or convalescent COVID-19.

As DNA, the CDR3 is TGCGCCAGCAGCTCTACCGGGAGCTCCTACAATGAGCAGTTCTTC. This gives the protein CASSSTGSSYNEQFF. The V and J genes are TRBV4-1 and TRBJ2-1; possible D gene TRBD2, 6 bases. CDR3 length: 15 amino acids. Between the trimmed V and J ends, which lost 5 bases and 0 bases, there was a span of 11 bases. Germline CDR1 reads MGHRA; CDR2 reads YSYEKL.

The genes are TRBV7-9 and TRBJ2-3, with D possibly TRBD1 on 6 matching bases. The CDR3 loop spans 16 amino acids. Trimming took 3 bases from V and 1 from J, leaving 14 bases between them. The germline gives CDR1 SEHNR, CDR2 FQNEAQ (reference sequence). In nucleotides, the CDR3 is TGTGCCAGCAGCTTGGTCCCGGGACAAGGCACAGATACGCAGTATTTT. It encodes CASSLVPGQGTDTQYF.

The chain links TRBV20-1 to TRBJ2-7, with D uncertain. V lost 3 bases and J 9 bases, leaving 18 bases between the germline ends. Germline V gives CDR1 DFQATT, CDR2 SNEGSKA (reference sequence). This CDR3 has 13 residues. CDR3 DNA sequence: TGCAGTGCTAGTGGTCCTTCCCTACGAGTGCAGTACTTC. Its translation: CSASGPSLRVQYF.

This clone was detected a few times. The rearrangement uses TRBV18 and TRBJ1-1; 7 bases agree with TRBD1. Per the germline V gene, CDR1 is KGHSH and CDR2 is LQKENI. Unmatched junction bases numbered 5, after V lost 4 bases and J lost 3 bases. This CDR3 is built from 14 residues. CDR3 sequence: CASSLRDRDTEAFF. For the CDR3, the DNA is TGTGCCAGCTCACTCCGGGACAGAGACACTGAAGCTTTCTTT.

This chain connects TRBV6-5 to TRBJ2-7; no clear D. V was pared by 0 bases and J by 2 bases, with 11 bases between. This CDR3 is 15 amino acids long. Germline CDR1 MNHEY, CDR2 SVGAGI. CDR3 DNA: TGTGCCAGCAGTTACTCGATTTCAGGTCCCTACGAGCAGTACTTC. This gives the protein CASSYSISGPYEQYF.

The chain recombines TRBV29-1 with TRBJ1-1; 7 positions match TRBD1. The germline gives CDR1 SQVTM, CDR2 ANQGSEA. Trimming cost V 3 bases and J 5 bases; bases outside gene matches: 3. CDR3 length equals 12 residues. This chain's CDR3 is CSVDRGTTEAFF. The CDR3 bases are TGCAGCGTTGACAGGGGGACTACTGAAGCTTTCTTT. Full variable domain (rest looked up from reference TRBV29-1 and TRBJ1-1): SAVISQKPSRDICQRGTSLTIQCQVDSQVTMMFWYRQQPGQSLTLIATANQGSEATYESGFVIDKFPISRPNLTFSTLTVSNMSPEDSSIYLCSVDRGTTEAFFGQGTRLTVV.

V is TRBV2 and J is TRBJ1-4; TRBD1 matches at 11 bases. The J segment lost 7 bases and the V segment lost 5 bases, leaving 6 bases of the junction unmatched. Per germline, CDR1 SNHLY and CDR2 FYNNEI. This CDR3 has 15 residues. The CDR3 reads CASSRDRGLGEKLFF. The CDR3 bases are TGTGCCAGCAGTAGGGACAGGGGGTTAGGTGAAAAACTGTTTTTT.

This sequence joins TRBV11-2 and TRBJ1-5; D perhaps matches TRBD1 (5 bases). Trimming stripped 5 bases from V and 1 base from J, with 9 bases between. Germline CDR1 SGHAT, CDR2 FQNNGV. This CDR3 spans 14 amino acids. The CDR3 nucleotides are TGTGCCAGCAGCAAGGACACCAGCAATCAGCCCCAGCATTTT. Its protein is CASSKDTSNQPQHF.

The J gene is TRBJ2-1, the V gene TRBV28; D not resolved. CDR3 length: 11 residues. The V gene lost 7 bases and the J gene lost 8 bases, with 9 bases spanning the gap. The germline gives CDR1 MDHEN, CDR2 SYDVKM. The CDR3 protein is CASNEADEQFF. DNA for the CDR3: TGTGCCAGCAATGAGGCTGATGAGCAGTTCTTC.

Notes on this clone: At one end the junction does not follow the germline gene, possibly because of a read error. V usage is TRBV19 and J usage is TRBJ2-5, with 11 bases aligning to TRBD2. The germline V gene has CDR1 LNHDA and CDR2 SQIVND (reference sequence). CDR3 length: 16 residues. CDR3 sequence (DNA): TGTGCCAGTAGTACCTTAGCGGGGGGGCCTCAAGGGACCCAGTACTTC. It encodes CASSTLAGGPQGTQYF.

The chain carries TRBV28 and TRBJ1-6; D unclear. Trimming cost V 2 bases and J 14 bases, with 16 bases left between them. The CDR3 is 14 amino acids. The V gene's germline CDR1 is MDHEN and CDR2 SYDVKM. The CDR3 DNA is TGTGCCAGCAGTTTAACGGCGGGCTCGAGGTCCCTCCACTTT. It is translated as CASSLTAGSRSLHF.

The genes are TRBV21-1 and TRBJ2-1; the table's D call TRBD1 went unverified against the DNA. TRBV21-1 is labeled a pseudogene. This CDR3 is 15 amino acids long. CDR3 nucleotide sequence: TGTGCCAGCAGGAACAGGGAGCCCTCCTACAATGAGCAGTTCTTC. It is translated as CASRNREPSYNEQFF.

The CDR3 region has the DNA TGTGCCAGCAGCTTGGGGCCCTCTTTAGCGGTCCAAGAGACCCAGTACTTC. Its translation: CASSLGPSLAVQETQYF. The J gene is TRBJ2-5, the V gene TRBV5-6, with D perhaps TRBD2 (6 bases). V dropped 0 bases and J dropped 1 base, with 16 bases sitting between them. The germline V gene has CDR1 SGHDT and CDR2 YYEEEE. The CDR3 is 17 amino acids. The variable domain in full, completed from reference TRBV5-6 and TRBJ2-5, reads DAGVTQSPTHLIKTRGQQVTLRCSPKSGHDTVSWYQQALGQGPQFIFQYYEEEERQRGNFPDRFSGHQFPNYSSELNVNALLLGDSALYLCASSLGPSLAVQETQYFGPGTRLLVL.

The V gene is TRBV7-2, the J gene TRBJ2-3; D might be TRBD1 (6 bases). The CDR3 is made up of 15 amino acids. V dropped 1 base and J dropped 7 bases, with 15 bases sitting between them. Germline assignment: CDR1 SGHTA and CDR2 FQGNSA. The DNA of the CDR3 is TGTGCCAGCAGCTTAGGACAGGCCGGATCATATACGCAGTATTTT. This translates into CASSLGQAGSYTQYF. The variable domain in full, with the rest retrieved from reference TRBV7-2 and TRBJ2-3, is GAGVSQSPSNKVTEKGKDVELRCDPISGHTALYWYRQSLGQGLEFLIYFQGNSAPDKSGLPSDRFSAERTGGSVSTLTIQRTQQEDSAVYLCASSLGQAGSYTQYFGPGTRLTVL.

The chain joins TRBV28 to TRBJ2-7; D is undetermined. Germline CDR1 and CDR2: MDHEN and SYDVKM. The CDR3 covers 14 residues. Deletions cut 6 bases from V and 7 bases from J, with 19 bases between. The CDR3 protein is CASRSINAVAEQYF. The CDR3 DNA reads as TGTGCCAGCAGATCAATCAACGCTGTTGCGGAGCAGTACTTC.

This rearrangement joins TRBV5-1 to TRBJ1-1; D is undetermined. This CDR3 spans 14 amino acids. The V gene's germline CDR1 is SGHRS and CDR2 YFSETQ. The ends were cut back, 0 bases at V and 6 bases at J, with 12 bases in the middle. CDR3 sequence reads: CASSLGQDFAEAFF. In DNA, the CDR3 is TGCGCCAGCAGCTTGGGGCAGGATTTCGCTGAAGCTTTCTTT.

The chain links TRBV5-4 to TRBJ2-2, with D maybe TRBD1 (5 bases). Germline CDR1 reads SGHNT; CDR2 reads YYREEE (reference sequence). Trimming stripped 1 base from V and 3 bases from J, with 13 bases between. The CDR3 sequence is 16 residues long. CDR3 sequence reads: CASSLLHLGDTGELFF. The CDR3 nucleotides are TGTGCCAGCAGCTTGTTACATCTAGGGGACACCGGGGAGCTGTTTTTT.

The rearrangement links TRBV11-2 to TRBJ2-5; 9 nucleotides agree with TRBD1. V trimming: 5 bases; J trimming: 4 bases; junction bases outside the gene matches: 8. This CDR3 region has 15 residues. The V gene's germline CDR1 is SGHAT and CDR2 FQNNGV. CDR3 loop: CASSQGQGRGETQYF. CDR3 nucleotide sequence: TGTGCCAGCAGCCAGGGACAGGGACGGGGAGAGACCCAGTACTTC.

The chain couples TRBV30 to TRBJ1-3; possibly TRBD1 for D (5 bases). The CDR3 consists of 13 residues. CDR1 is GTSNPN and CDR2 is SVGIG in the germline V gene (reference sequence). V was pared by 0 bases and J by 9 bases, with 12 bases between. The CDR3 DNA reads as TGTGCCTGGAGTGTAGGGGCCGCAGCCACCATATATTTT. Protein sequence: CAWSVGAAATIYF.

The DNA of the CDR3 is TGTGCCAGCAGCCAAGATCTCGGGAACCTTTACGTGACGGATGAGCAGTTCTTC. Translating it yields CASSQDLGNLYVTDEQFF. The chain couples TRBV3-1 (or the pseudogene TRBV3-2) to TRBJ2-1, with a tentative D call TRBD2 (5 bases). Trimming cost V 0 bases and J 8 bases, with 23 bases left between them. Germline lookup yields CDR1 LGHDT and CDR2 YNNKEL (reference sequence). The CDR3 totals 18 residues.

The chain carries TRBV19 and TRBJ1-5; D is uncertain. Germline V gene lookup returns CDR1 LNHDA and CDR2 SQIVND (reference sequence). The V and J ends lost 5 bases and 3 bases respectively, with 11 bases between them. This CDR3 comprises 14 residues. The CDR3: CASSWQESNQPQHF. The CDR3 DNA reads as TGTGCCAGTAGTTGGCAGGAATCCAATCAGCCCCAGCATTTT.

This sequence joins TRBV18 and TRBJ1-1; D unclear. V was trimmed by 6 bases and J by 0 bases, leaving 8 bases between them. The CDR3 runs to 13 residues. CDR1 and CDR2 (germline): KGHSH, LQKENI. CDR3 residues: CASSPQMNTEAFF. In DNA, the CDR3 is TGTGCCAGCTCGCCTCAGATGAACACTGAAGCTTTCTTT.

This clone occurred once. V usage is TRBV19 and J usage is TRBJ1-5; 7 positions match TRBD1. Trimming took 5 bases from V and 2 from J; bases not matched to a gene: 15. CDR1 and CDR2 (germline): LNHDA, SQIVND (reference sequence). CDR3 length: 18 residues. The CDR3: CASSPKTGLAFGNQPQHF. In DNA, the CDR3 is TGTGCCAGTAGTCCAAAGACAGGGCTAGCGTTCGGCAATCAGCCCCAGCATTTT.